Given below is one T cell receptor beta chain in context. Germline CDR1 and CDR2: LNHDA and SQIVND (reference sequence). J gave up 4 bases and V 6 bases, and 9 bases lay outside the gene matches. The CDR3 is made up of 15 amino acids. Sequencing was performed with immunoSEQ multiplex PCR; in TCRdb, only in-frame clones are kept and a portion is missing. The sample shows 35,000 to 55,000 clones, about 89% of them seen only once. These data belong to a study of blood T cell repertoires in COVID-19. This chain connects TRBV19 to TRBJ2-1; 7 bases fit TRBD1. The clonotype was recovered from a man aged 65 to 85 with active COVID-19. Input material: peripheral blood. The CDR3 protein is CASRVTRGQYNEQFF. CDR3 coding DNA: TGTGCCAGTAGAGTGACAAGGGGGCAGTACAATGAGCAGTTCTTC.